This TCR beta chain was observed in a study of molecular identifiers for immune sequencing clone quantification. Study-level points and caveats: Clonotypes topping 20 RNA copies carried over 97% of effector molecules but under 1% of naive ones.

Only a few counts were recorded for this clonotype. Its specificity is unknown. TCRdb itself ran the PCR reads through MiXCR, one entry per CDR3 protein. Among around 300,000 distinct CDR3 sequences listed, under 25% were seen once. Germline V gives CDR1 DFQATT, CDR2 SNEGSKA (reference sequence). The CDR3 runs 17 residues. V shed 0 bases, J shed 4 bases, and the junction held 8 bases outside the gene matches. The receptor's source is a human donor in good health. Some libraries in this study had Jurkat cell RNA spiked in. This chain joins TRBV20-1 and TRBJ2-3; TRBD2 aligns across 12 bases. Sequenced sample: naive CD8+ T cells from blood, with Jurkat cell RNA spiked in. Described subset: FACS-sorted CD8+CD4-CCR7+CD45RA+ naive T cells. Here the CDR3 reads CSARDPLTSGRSDTQYF. The CDR3 DNA reads TGCAGTGCTAGAGATCCCCTTACTAGCGGGAGGTCAGATACGCAGTATTTT.